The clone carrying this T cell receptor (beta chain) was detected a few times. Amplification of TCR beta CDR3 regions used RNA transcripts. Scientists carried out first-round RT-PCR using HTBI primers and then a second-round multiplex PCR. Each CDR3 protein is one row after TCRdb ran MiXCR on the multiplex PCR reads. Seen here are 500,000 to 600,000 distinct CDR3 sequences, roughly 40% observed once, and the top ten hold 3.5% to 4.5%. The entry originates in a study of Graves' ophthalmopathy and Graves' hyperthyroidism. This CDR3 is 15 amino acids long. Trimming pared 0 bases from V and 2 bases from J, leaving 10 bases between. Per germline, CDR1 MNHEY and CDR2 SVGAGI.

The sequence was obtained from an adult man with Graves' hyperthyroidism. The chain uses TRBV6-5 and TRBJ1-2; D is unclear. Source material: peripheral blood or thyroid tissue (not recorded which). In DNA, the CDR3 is TGTGCCAGCAGTTACTCCCGCAGTGGAAACTATGGCTACACCTTC. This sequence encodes CASSYSRSGNYGYTF.